Below are 22 T cell receptor beta chains sequenced from a single sample in a study of CD8 T cells in ankylosing spondylitis. TCRdb re-derived calls from the 5' RACE reads in MiXCR, one entry per CDR3 protein. The sample lists hundreds of thousands of distinct CDR3 sequences; over 15% were seen once. The sequenced material came from blood, either unsorted or a sorted T cell fraction (not recorded which). Source of these receptors: a male donor with ankylosing spondylitis or in good health (not recorded which).

This chain links TRBV10-3 with TRBJ1-5; D remains ambiguous. CDR1 and CDR2 from the germline V gene are ENHRY and SYGVKD. This CDR3 is built from 15 residues. The V end was cut by 2 bases, the J end by 0 bases, with 8 bases between. The DNA of the CDR3 is TGTGCCATCAGTGAGGGTCAGTCTAGCAATCAGCCCCAGCATTTT. Its protein is CAISEGQSSNQPQHF.

There are many counts of this clonotype. The CDR3, as DNA: TGTGCCAGCAGCCCCCGGACAGGGAGGGACACTGAAGCTTTCTTT. Amino acids: CASSPRTGRDTEAFF. The V call is TRBV9, the J call TRBJ1-1; TRBD1 matches at 8 bases. The CDR3 totals 15 residues. Germline V CDR1 and CDR2: SGDLS, YYNGEE. J gave up 3 bases and V 4 bases, and 8 bases lay outside the gene matches.

The chain carries TRBV20-1 and TRBJ2-1; perhaps TRBD2 as D (5 bases). This CDR3 comprises 15 residues. CDR1 is DFQATT, CDR2 SNEGSKA, per germline (reference sequence). Trimming removed 6 bases from V and 2 bases from J, with 17 bases in between. CDR3 in amino acids: CSASWRAAPYNEQFF. The CDR3 DNA is TGCAGTGCCAGCTGGCGGGCGGCTCCCTACAATGAGCAGTTCTTC.

CDR3 in amino acids: CASSSAATGAIANTGELFF. DNA for the CDR3: TGTGCCAGCAGCTCTGCTGCGACCGGGGCCATCGCGAACACCGGGGAGCTGTTTTTT. V gene TRBV13 combines with J gene TRBJ2-2; D assignment may be TRBD1 or TRBD2 (5 bases each). The germline V gene has CDR1 PRHDT and CDR2 FYEKMQ (reference sequence). With 4 bases removed from V and 0 bases from J, the gap between germline ends came to 21 bases. The CDR3 has 19 residues.

This clonotype was seen at least ten times. V is TRBV7-8 and J is TRBJ2-3, with 8 bases aligning to TRBD2. The CDR3 spans 15 residues. With 6 bases clipped from V and 5 bases from J, the junction kept 10 bases outside the gene matches. CDR1 is SGHVS and CDR2 is FQNEAQ in the germline V gene. The CDR3 coding sequence is TGTGCCAGCAGTTCCTCGGGGGGGCAAGTAGATACGCAGTATTTT. Protein product: CASSSSGGQVDTQYF.

J is TRBJ1-5 and V is TRBV12-3 or TRBV12-4; perhaps TRBD1 as D (6 bases). The CDR3 contains 15 residues. Trimming shortened V by 4 bases and J by 4 bases, and 14 bases separated the two germline ends. This CDR3 is CASSSRDNLNQPQHF. For the CDR3, the DNA is TGTGCCAGCAGTTCTCGGGACAATCTTAATCAGCCCCAGCATTTT.

This chain connects TRBV20-1 to TRBJ2-1; D uncertain. Germline V lookup: CDR1 DFQATT, CDR2 SNEGSKA (reference sequence). Trimming stripped 6 bases from V and 0 bases from J, with 12 bases between. The CDR3 length is 14 residues. The CDR3 bases are TGCAGTGCCCCCCGGCCCAGCTCCTACAATGAGCAGTTCTTC. Translating gives CSAPRPSSYNEQFF.

This clonotype turned up a few times. The chain is built from TRBV3-1 and TRBJ1-5, with 7 bases matching TRBD1. The germline V gene encodes CDR1 LGHDT and CDR2 YNNKEL (reference sequence). This CDR3 has 16 residues. J lost 6 bases, V lost 0 bases, and 8 bases had no gene match. In nucleotides, the CDR3 is TGTGCCAGCAGCCAAGATACAACAGGGGTGGGTCAGCCCCAGCATTTT. Translated: CASSQDTTGVGQPQHF.

Many counts were recorded for this clonotype. The V call is TRBV28, the J call TRBJ2-3, with D maybe TRBD2 (5 bases). The V and J ends lost 10 bases and 3 bases respectively, with 17 bases between them. CDR1 MDHEN and CDR2 SYDVKM come from the germline V gene. This CDR3 region has 14 residues. The CDR3 is CATLTGKRTDTQYF. In nucleotides, the CDR3 is TGTGCCACCCTGACGGGAAAAAGAACAGATACGCAGTATTTT.

This clonotype was counted only a few times. In DNA, the CDR3 is TGTGCCAGCAGTTATCGGGGGAACAATGAGCAGTTCTTC. Residues: CASSYRGNNEQFF. This chain connects TRBV6-5 to TRBJ2-1, with TRBD2 as a possible D gene (6 bases). V shed 3 bases and J shed 5 bases, with 8 bases lying between them. The germline V gene has CDR1 MNHEY and CDR2 SVGAGI. The CDR3 spans 13 residues.

This clonotype was detected a few times. The rearrangement uses TRBV12-3 or TRBV12-4 and TRBJ1-2; maybe TRBD1 (6 bases). CDR3 length: 14 residues. Trimming left V 6 bases short and J 7 bases short, with 18 bases between. The CDR3 region is CASSLGGLIAGYTF. CDR3 in DNA: TGTGCCAGCAGCCTAGGGGGGTTGATCGCTGGCTACACCTTC.

The CDR3 DNA is TGTGCCAGCAGCTTTTCCGGGGGCGAAAAACTGTTTTTT. Amino acid sequence: CASSFSGGEKLFF. The gene calls are TRBV7-9 and TRBJ1-4; TRBD1 might be the D (6 bases). V was cut by 3 bases and J by 8 bases, with 10 bases left in between. The CDR3 spans 13 residues. Germline assignment: CDR1 SEHNR and CDR2 FQNEAQ (reference sequence).

The chain joins TRBV7-9 to TRBJ1-2; D is perhaps TRBD1 (5 bases). There are 14 residues in the CDR3. Between the trimmed V and J ends, which lost 5 bases and 6 bases, there was a span of 16 bases. CDR1 is SEHNR and CDR2 is FQNEAQ in the germline V gene (reference sequence). The CDR3 DNA sequence: TGTGCCAGCAGCCTTACAAGGGGCGCGAATGGCTACACCTTC. This sequence encodes CASSLTRGANGYTF.

This clonotype was seen only a few times. V and J are TRBV25-1 and TRBJ2-5; D possibly corresponds to TRBD2 (6 bases). The CDR3 contains 13 residues. CDR1 and CDR2 from the germline V gene are MGHDK and SYGVNS. Trimming left V 3 bases short and J 5 bases short, with 10 bases between. CDR3 in amino acids: CASSEIGGETQYF. The CDR3 DNA reads TGTGCCAGCAGTGAGATCGGGGGTGAGACCCAGTACTTC. Variable domain in full (rest from reference TRBV25-1 and TRBJ2-5): EADIYQTPRYLVIGTGKKITLECSQTMGHDKMYWYQQDPGMELHLIHYSYGVNSTEKGDLSSESTVSRIRTEHFPLTLESARPSHTSQYLCASSEIGGETQYFGPGTRLLVL.

V usage is TRBV12-3 or TRBV12-4 and J usage is TRBJ1-4; D uncertain. There are 14 residues in the CDR3. V shed 4 bases and J shed 2 bases, with 8 bases lying between them. This CDR3 reads CASSWAGTNEKLFF. The DNA of the CDR3 is TGTGCCAGCAGTTGGGCGGGGACTAATGAAAAACTGTTTTTT.

This clonotype was detected ten times or more. This sequence joins TRBV12-3 or TRBV12-4 and TRBJ1-2; a possible D gene is TRBD1 (5 bases). This CDR3 is 12 amino acids long. Between the trimmed V and J ends, which lost 4 bases and 10 bases, there was a span of 13 bases. CDR3 residues: CASSWRQSAYTF. The CDR3 nucleotides are TGTGCCAGCAGTTGGCGACAGTCGGCCTACACCTTC.

This clonotype was observed at least ten times. The chain combines TRBV25-1 with TRBJ1-6, with 12 bases that match TRBD1. The V segment lost 5 bases and the J segment 6 bases; nucleotides outside the gene matches: 5. The CDR3 totals 16 residues. Per the germline V gene, CDR1 is MGHDK and CDR2 is SYGVNS. This CDR3 reads CASSLGTGGRNSPLHF. The DNA of the CDR3 is TGTGCCAGCAGTCTCGGGACAGGGGGCCGTAATTCACCCCTCCACTTT.

The CDR3 DNA sequence: TGCGCCAGCAGCTTCGGACAGGGGACTAACTATGGCTACACCTTC. Translated, it gives CASSFGQGTNYGYTF. The rearrangement uses TRBV5-1 and TRBJ1-2; 9 bases align to TRBD1. Germline V gene sequence: CDR1 SGHRS, CDR2 YFSETQ. There are 15 residues in the CDR3. V gave up 2 bases and J gave up 0 bases; unmatched junction bases: 2. Full variable domain (remainder filled in from reference TRBV5-1 and TRBJ1-2): KAGVTQTPRYLIKTRGQQVTLSCSPISGHRSVSWYQQTPGQGLQFLFEYFSETQRNKGNFPGRFSGRQFSNSRSEMNVSTLELGDSALYLCASSFGQGTNYGYTFGSGTRLTVV.

A note on this clonotype: An end of the junction differs from the germline gene, which may be a read error. The rearrangement links TRBV12-3 or TRBV12-4 to TRBJ2-2; 9 bases fit TRBD1. This CDR3 has 14 residues. CDR3 residues: CVSSLGQGSGELFF. The CDR3 nucleotides read TGTGTCAGCAGTTTGGGACAGGGTTCCGGGGAGCTGTTTTTT.

This clonotype was seen a few times. J is TRBJ2-3 and V is TRBV5-1, with 9 positions matching TRBD1. This CDR3 comprises 16 residues. J was trimmed by 2 bases and V by 4 bases; bases with no gene match: 8. The germline CDR1 and CDR2 sequences are SGHRS and YFSETQ. The chain's CDR3 is CASSTGTGPFTDTQYF. CDR3 bases: TGCGCCAGCAGCACCGGGACAGGGCCTTTCACAGATACGCAGTATTTT.

This clonotype appeared a few times. V gene TRBV14 combines with J gene TRBJ1-3; no firm D call. There are 17 residues in the CDR3. Germline V gives CDR1 SGHDN, CDR2 FVKESK. The germline V and J ends were trimmed by 1 base and 0 bases, with 13 bases remaining between them. The CDR3 reads CASSQVVTQTSGNTIYF. The CDR3 region has the DNA TGTGCCAGCAGCCAAGTTGTTACGCAAACCTCTGGAAACACCATATATTTT.

V gene TRBV20-1 combines with J gene TRBJ2-1; D is uncertain. The CDR3 spans 14 residues. Germline-derived CDR1 and CDR2 are DFQATT and SNEGSKA (reference sequence). Trimming removed 1 base at V and 0 bases at J, with 7 bases between. CDR3 bases: TGCAGTGCTAGAGTCGGATTCTCCTACAATGAGCAGTTCTTC. Protein: CSARVGFSYNEQFF.